Below, 13 T cell receptor beta chains from the same sample are listed, as sequenced in a study of tumor-infiltrating lymphocytes in primary liver carcinoma. cDNA specific to TCR beta was made from around 450 ng of total RNA, with a constant-region primer employed for priming. The TCR beta library was amplified through three nested multiplex PCR rounds in a modified ARM-PCR procedure. The opening two PCR rounds, around 9 cycles each, paired TRBV1-TRBV30 forward primers with a C-beta reverse primer. TCRdb independently ran MiXCR on the multiplex PCR reads; one entry per CDR3 protein. The top ten clones hold around 8.4% of a sample with about 130,000 distinct CDR3 sequences, around 64% of them seen once. RNA and DNA were co-extracted from around 18-30 mg of unsorted bulk tissue. Specimen: liver tumor tissue from sampling region 3. The sample's subset: tumor region T3, left-lateral pole. The receptor set was obtained from a woman aged 55-70 years with primary liver carcinoma and hepatitis B virus infection.

On this clonotype: Given the absence of the conserved phenylalanine or tryptophan at the CDR3 end, a read error is likely. No DNA is shown, since the ends of the CDR3 on it are uncertain; the CDR3 is the one TCRdb lists. CDR3 in amino acids: CASSLGTSGKLEELL. The chain recombines TRBV11-3 with TRBJ2-1; TRBD2 was called by the table and not checked on the DNA. Germline loops: CDR1 SGHNT, CDR2 YENEEA. The CDR3 is 15 amino acids long, termini counted.

This clonotype was observed once. One end of the junction fails to match germline, which may point to a read error. V gene TRBV7-8 combines with J gene TRBJ2-1, with 7 positions matching TRBD2. Germline CDR1 is SGHVS and CDR2 is FQNEAQ. The CDR3 length is 15 residues. The CDR3 region is CANSPGLAEYNEQFF. CDR3 coding DNA: TGTGCCAACAGCCCTGGGCTAGCGGAATACAATGAGCAGTTCTTC.

Only one count was recorded for this clonotype. The conserved phenylalanine or tryptophan normally closing the CDR3 is absent here, so this likely arose from a read error. Because the CDR3's place on the DNA is in doubt, the DNA is left out and the CDR3 is given as listed by TCRdb. The gene calls are TRBV11-3 and TRBJ2-7; the table gives TRBD1 as D, unverified against the DNA. The CDR3 adds up to 15 amino acids, both ends counted. CDR1 is SGHNT, CDR2 YENEEA, per germline. CDR3 protein: CTSSPGTGGNYERYL.

As to this clonotype: A much larger clone sits a single nucleotide away, making a read error possible. The chain carries TRBV28 and TRBJ2-5; the D is unclear. This CDR3 is built from 14 residues. Germline CDR1 and CDR2: MDHEN and SYDVKM. DNA for the CDR3: TGTGCCAGCAGCCTTCGATCGAGGTTAGAGACCCTGTACTTC. Its translation: CASSLRSRLETLYF.

For this clonotype: Since the CDR3 does not end with the conserved phenylalanine or tryptophan, this likely comes from a read error. This sequence joins TRBV30 and TRBJ2-1, with TRBD2 matching over 11 bases. Germline loops: CDR1 GTSNPN, CDR2 SVGIG (reference sequence). This CDR3 contains 14 residues. V lost 7 bases, J lost 8 bases, and 10 bases stayed unmatched. DNA of the CDR3: TGTGCCTACGCACTAGCGGGAGTTCGGGATGAGCAGTTCTAC. Residues: CAYALAGVRDEQFY.

The J gene is TRBJ1-3, the V gene TRBV11-2; D not resolved. V was cut by 6 bases and J by 4 bases, with 19 bases left in between. The CDR3 has 16 amino acids. Germline CDR1 reads SGHAT; CDR2 reads FQNNGV. This CDR3 reads CASSYNDMSRGNTIYF. The DNA for the CDR3 is TGTGCCAGCAGTTATAACGACATGTCTCGAGGAAACACCATATATTTT.

The table lists this clonotype with many counts. J is TRBJ2-5 and V is TRBV4-2, with D perhaps TRBD1 or TRBD2 (6 bases each). Germline V gene data show CDR1 as LGHNA and CDR2 as YNFKEQ. V lost 6 bases and J 4 bases, leaving 18 bases between the germline ends. The CDR3 loop spans 15 amino acids. CDR3 amino acids: CASRGSGGLGETQYF. The CDR3 nucleotides read TGTGCCAGCAGGGGCTCCGGGGGCCTGGGAGAGACCCAGTACTTC.

As regards this clonotype: The germline gene is not matched at one end of the junction; a read error may be the cause. V is TRBV11-2 and J is TRBJ2-5; unclear D gene. Per the germline V gene, CDR1 is SGHAT and CDR2 is FQNNGV. This CDR3 contains 12 residues. The DNA for the CDR3 is TGTGCCAGCCGCTTAAGTAGAGAGACCCAGTACTTC. Protein sequence: CASRLSRETQYF.

This clonotype has more than one count but fewer than ten. This likely comes from a read error, as the CDR3 has no conserved phenylalanine or tryptophan at its end. The chain is built from TRBV11-2 and TRBJ2-3, with a weak D call TRBD2 (5 bases). The CDR3 has 17 amino acids. Germline V CDR1 and CDR2: SGHAT, FQNNGV. CDR3 residues: CDSSLAMGRRSTDTQYL. The CDR3 DNA reads TGTGACAGCAGCTTAGCAATGGGGAGAAGAAGCACAGATACGCAGTATCTT.

At least ten counts were recorded for this clonotype. V usage is TRBV5-1 and J usage is TRBJ1-2, with 10 bases matching TRBD1. CDR1 and CDR2 from the germline V gene are SGHRS and YFSETQ. This CDR3 has 15 residues. The J segment lost 4 bases and the V segment lost 7 bases, leaving 10 bases of the junction unmatched. CDR3 region: CASRPLTGGTYGYTF. The CDR3 DNA follows: TGCGCCAGCCGACCCCTGACAGGGGGCACCTATGGCTACACCTTC.

This clonotype was seen only a few times. The gene calls are TRBV5-1 and TRBJ1-2; 8 positions agree with TRBD1. V lost 0 bases, J lost 4 bases, and 2 bases stayed unmatched. Germline V gene sequence: CDR1 SGHRS, CDR2 YFSETQ. This CDR3 has 14 residues. The DNA of the CDR3 is TGCGCCAGCAGCTTGGGGACAGGGCCCTATGGCTACACCTTC. This translates into CASSLGTGPYGYTF.

With respect to this clonotype: Since no conserved phenylalanine or tryptophan closes the CDR3, a read error is the likely cause. The chain carries TRBV29-1 and TRBJ2-1, with 7 bases matching TRBD1. This CDR3 comprises 16 residues. The V gene's germline CDR1 is SQVTM and CDR2 ANQGSEA. V lost 3 bases and J lost 2; bases outside the gene matches: 10. Here the CDR3 reads CSVEVSRGKTYNEQFL. The CDR3 DNA reads TGCAGCGTTGAGGTGAGCAGGGGGAAGACCTACAATGAGCAGTTCTTA.

Turning to this clonotype: Possible read error: a much larger clone is one base away. This likely comes from a read error, as the CDR3 has no conserved phenylalanine or tryptophan at its end. The CDR3 protein is CASRAFGTGELFL. CDR3 sequence (DNA): TGTGCCAGCAGGGCTTTTGGGACCGGGGAGCTGTTTTTA. This sequence joins TRBV12-3 or TRBV12-4 and TRBJ2-2; D is unclear. Trimming pared 6 bases from V and 5 bases from J, leaving 10 bases between. This CDR3 spans 13 amino acids.